This T cell receptor (beta chain) came from a study of immune characterization of retroperitoneal liposarcoma. Germline V gives CDR1 SGHTA, CDR2 FQGNSA. The CDR3 extends over 16 amino acids. Trimming removed 1 base from V and 1 base from J, with 13 bases in between. In its sample, this clonotype was seen a few times. TCRdb analysed the PCR reads with MiXCR anew, one entry per CDR3 protein. This table has some 9,100 distinct CDR3 sequences, about a quarter appearing once. This receptor was taken from a male donor with retroperitoneal liposarcoma. The sample consisted of tumor tissue. This chain joins TRBV7-2 and TRBJ1-1; a weak D match, TRBD1 (5 bases). The CDR3 spells CASSLEFARENTEAFF. The DNA for the CDR3 is TGTGCCAGCAGCTTAGAATTTGCCAGGGAGAACACTGAAGCTTTCTTT.